These T cell receptor beta chains were read from a single sample in a study of identical twins. TCRdb fed the 5' RACE reads into MiXCR, producing one record per CDR3 protein. The sample has 250,000 to 350,000 distinct CDR3 sequences, under 9% seen once. These data are also associated with another study on yellow fever vaccine responses in identical twins.

The sequencing input was memory (CD45RO+) T cells sorted from blood. Receptor source: a woman between 18 and 29 years old in good health. The CDR3 runs from the conserved cysteine through the conserved F or W. The order of the fields is clone size, V gene, D gene, J gene, CDR3 DNA, CDR3 protein. A D gene is named only where the DNA matches it firmly. Clone sizes are given selectively: once, few, many, or a class where the clone is expanded.

clone_size: .
v_call: TRBV5-1
d_call: .
j_call: TRBJ1-2
cdr3_nt: TGCGCCAGCAGCTTGGCCAGCAACGCGTGGGATGGCTACACCTTC
cdr3_aa: CASSLASNAWDGYTF

clone_size: .
v_call: TRBV6-5
d_call: .
j_call: TRBJ1-1
cdr3_nt: TGTGCCAGCAGTTACCAGAGCCCGAACACTGAAGCTTTCTTT
cdr3_aa: CASSYQSPNTEAFF

clone_size: .
v_call: TRBV15
d_call: TRBD2
j_call: TRBJ2-3
cdr3_nt: TGTGCCACCAGCAGAGATCGCCCCCCGAGCGGGGGCCAGGCAGATACGCAGTATTTT
cdr3_aa: CATSRDRPPSGGQADTQYF

clone_size: .
v_call: TRBV6-1
d_call: .
j_call: TRBJ2-2
cdr3_nt: TGTGCCAGCTACCGTCGAGGTCGGGAGAACACCGGGGAGCTGTTTTTT
cdr3_aa: CASYRRGRENTGELFF

clone_size: .
v_call: TRBV4-1
d_call: .
j_call: TRBJ2-1
cdr3_nt: TGCGCCAGCAGCCAAAGGGACCAAAAAAATGAGCAGTTCTTC
cdr3_aa: CASSQRDQKNEQFF

clone_size: many
v_call: TRBV10-3
d_call: .
j_call: TRBJ1-1
cdr3_nt: TGTGCCATCAGTGACGGACCGAACACTGAAGCTTTCTTT
cdr3_aa: CAISDGPNTEAFF

clone_size: few
v_call: TRBV20-1
d_call: .
j_call: TRBJ1-2
cdr3_nt: TGCAGTGCTGCCCTGGGCTACACCTTC
cdr3_aa: CSAALGYTF

clone_size: many
v_call: TRBV7-8
d_call: .
j_call: TRBJ2-1
cdr3_nt: TGTGCCAGCGGGGGAGTTTGGAATGAGCAGTTCTTC
cdr3_aa: CASGGVWNEQFF

clone_size: .
v_call: TRBV11-3
d_call: .
j_call: TRBJ2-7
cdr3_nt: TGTGCCAGCAGCTACGGCGGTAGCTCCTACGAGCAGTACTTC
cdr3_aa: CASSYGGSSYEQYF

clone_size: many
v_call: TRBV3-1
d_call: .
j_call: TRBJ2-2
cdr3_nt: TGTGCCAGCAGCCAAGATTGGCACAGAAACACCGGGGAGCTGTTTTTT
cdr3_aa: CASSQDWHRNTGELFF

clone_size: few
v_call: TRBV20-1
d_call: .
j_call: TRBJ1-3
cdr3_nt: TGCAGTGCTAGACCTCCCTCCGCTTCTGTAAAGACTGTCTCTGGAAACACCATATATTTT
cdr3_aa: CSARPPSASVKTVSGNTIYF

clone_size: .
v_call: TRBV20-1
d_call: .
j_call: TRBJ1-5
cdr3_nt: TGCAGTGCTAGAGGGCAGGAACTTTATAGCAATCAGCCCCAGCATTTT
cdr3_aa: CSARGQELYSNQPQHF

clone_size: .
v_call: TRBV28
d_call: TRBD1
j_call: TRBJ2-7
cdr3_nt: TGTGCCAGCAGTTCACCAGGGGACAGGCAGTCCTACGAGCAGTACTTC
cdr3_aa: CASSSPGDRQSYEQYF

clone_size: .
v_call: TRBV20-1
d_call: TRBD2
j_call: TRBJ2-1
cdr3_nt: TGCAGTGCCCATCTACTAGCGGCGAGCTCCTACAATGAGCAGTTCTTC
cdr3_aa: CSAHLLAASSYNEQFF

clone_size: .
v_call: TRBV3-1
d_call: .
j_call: TRBJ2-5
cdr3_nt: TGTGCCAGCAGCCACTTAAGCACGTTTAGGGAGACCCAGTACTTC
cdr3_aa: CASSHLSTFRETQYF

clone_size: many
v_call: TRBV25-1
d_call: TRBD1
j_call: TRBJ1-1
cdr3_nt: TGTGCCAGCAGCCAACTTAGGGGGACAGGGGACGATGAAGCTTTCTTT
cdr3_aa: CASSQLRGTGDDEAFF

clone_size: many
v_call: TRBV6-1
d_call: .
j_call: TRBJ1-6
cdr3_nt: TGTGCCAGCAGCCCGACCGGAGGGGATTCACCCCTCCACTTT
cdr3_aa: CASSPTGGDSPLHF

clone_size: few
v_call: TRBV24-1
d_call: .
j_call: TRBJ2-2
cdr3_nt: TGTGCCACCAGTGAACCCTCGGGCAGGGGGAACACCGGGGAGCTGTTTTTT
cdr3_aa: CATSEPSGRGNTGELFF

clone_size: few
v_call: TRBV10-3
d_call: .
j_call: TRBJ2-2
cdr3_nt: TGTGCCATCAGTGAGTCACTGATGGGGACCGGGGAGCTGGTTTTT
cdr3_aa: CAISESLMGTGELVF

clone_size: many
v_call: TRBV6-1
d_call: .
j_call: TRBJ2-4
cdr3_nt: TGTGCCAGCAGTGAGGGTCGGGCGAACATTCAGTACTTC
cdr3_aa: CASSEGRANIQYF

clone_size: .
v_call: TRBV2
d_call: TRBD1
j_call: TRBJ2-7
cdr3_nt: TGTGCCAGCCGGGACAGGAGGCACGAGCAGTACTTC
cdr3_aa: CASRDRRHEQYF

clone_size: few
v_call: TRBV4-1
d_call: .
j_call: TRBJ1-1
cdr3_nt: TGCGCCAGCAGCCTCAGCGCCGGACAGTTTGAAGCTTTCTTT
cdr3_aa: CASSLSAGQFEAFF

clone_size: few
v_call: TRBV25-1
d_call: TRBD1
j_call: TRBJ2-1
cdr3_nt: TGTGCCAGCAGCGCAAGACAGGGGGACTACAATGAGCAGTTCTTC
cdr3_aa: CASSARQGDYNEQFF

clone_size: few
v_call: TRBV20-1
d_call: TRBD2
j_call: TRBJ2-5
cdr3_nt: TGCAGTGCTACCACCACCGCGGGAGGGACCCAGTACTTC
cdr3_aa: CSATTTAGGTQYF

clone_size: few
v_call: TRBV7-9
d_call: TRBD2
j_call: TRBJ2-7
cdr3_nt: TGTGCCAGCAGCTTTACTCGGGGGGAACCCTACGAGCAGTACTTC
cdr3_aa: CASSFTRGEPYEQYF

clone_size: .
v_call: TRBV7-2
d_call: .
j_call: TRBJ2-7
cdr3_nt: TGTGCCAGCAGCTTAGGGTGGAGCACGGGCGAGCAGTACTTC
cdr3_aa: CASSLGWSTGEQYF

clone_size: .
v_call: TRBV3-1
d_call: .
j_call: TRBJ2-7
cdr3_nt: TGTGCCAGCAGCCATGAGGGACCCTACGAGCAGTACTTC
cdr3_aa: CASSHEGPYEQYF

clone_size: many
v_call: TRBV28
d_call: .
j_call: TRBJ1-1
cdr3_nt: TGTGCCAGCAGTTTGCCGGGAAGAGGGAGTGCCGTGAACACTGAAGCTTTCTTT
cdr3_aa: CASSLPGRGSAVNTEAFF

clone_size: .
v_call: TRBV11-3
d_call: .
j_call: TRBJ2-1
cdr3_nt: TGTGCCAGCAGCTTAGCCAGGTCCTTCAATGAGCAGTTCTTC
cdr3_aa: CASSLARSFNEQFF

clone_size: many
v_call: TRBV20-1
d_call: .
j_call: TRBJ1-6
cdr3_nt: TGCAGTAGCGGGTCCTATAATTCACCCCTCCACTTT
cdr3_aa: CSSGSYNSPLHF

clone_size: few
v_call: TRBV7-2
d_call: TRBD2
j_call: TRBJ2-3
cdr3_nt: TGTGCCAGCAGCCAGGGACTAGCGGGGGGAGATACGCAGTATTTT
cdr3_aa: CASSQGLAGGDTQYF

clone_size: many
v_call: TRBV7-9
d_call: .
j_call: TRBJ2-1
cdr3_nt: TGTGCCAGCAGCTATAGGACTACATACAATGAGCAGTTCTTC
cdr3_aa: CASSYRTTYNEQFF

clone_size: many
v_call: TRBV7-2
d_call: TRBD1
j_call: TRBJ2-1
cdr3_nt: TGTGCCAGCACCCCGGACAGGGCATACAATGAGCAGTTCTTC
cdr3_aa: CASTPDRAYNEQFF

clone_size: many
v_call: TRBV5-1
d_call: .
j_call: TRBJ2-4
cdr3_nt: TGCGCCAGCAGCTTGCAGGGAGACATTCAGTACTTC
cdr3_aa: CASSLQGDIQYF

clone_size: many
v_call: TRBV6-5
d_call: .
j_call: TRBJ1-1
cdr3_nt: TGTGCCAGCAGTTACTATGGGGTGATGAACACTGAAGCTTTCTTT
cdr3_aa: CASSYYGVMNTEAFF

clone_size: many
v_call: TRBV7-3
d_call: .
j_call: TRBJ2-4
cdr3_nt: TGTGCCAGCAGCGCCTCCCTAGGTGGGGGGAACATTCAGTACTTC
cdr3_aa: CASSASLGGGNIQYF

clone_size: .
v_call: TRBV2
d_call: .
j_call: TRBJ1-5
cdr3_nt: TGTGCCGTAGGCGGGGAGGGGTCCCAGCATTTT
cdr3_aa: CAVGGEGSQHF

clone_size: few
v_call: TRBV28
d_call: .
j_call: TRBJ1-4
cdr3_nt: TGTGCCAGCAGTTTACACGTTCGAGAAAAACTGTTTTTT
cdr3_aa: CASSLHVREKLFF

clone_size: .
v_call: TRBV24-1
d_call: .
j_call: TRBJ2-1
cdr3_nt: TGTGCCACCAGTGACCCTAGCGCCAGCTCCTACAATGAGCAGTTCTTC
cdr3_aa: CATSDPSASSYNEQFF

clone_size: .
v_call: TRBV2
d_call: .
j_call: TRBJ2-2
cdr3_nt: TGTGCCAGCAGTGACTCGGGGTACACCGGGGAGCTGTTTTTT
cdr3_aa: CASSDSGYTGELFF

clone_size: .
v_call: TRBV20-1
d_call: TRBD2
j_call: TRBJ2-1
cdr3_nt: TGCTGTGCTAGAGCTACTAGCGGGGGGGGACCCAATGAGCAGTTCTTC
cdr3_aa: CCARATSGGGPNEQFF

clone_size: .
v_call: TRBV6-1
d_call: TRBD1
j_call: TRBJ1-5
cdr3_nt: TGTGCCAGCAGTGAGAGGTTCTGGACAGGTGGGGGGCAGCCCCAGCATTTT
cdr3_aa: CASSERFWTGGGQPQHF

clone_size: .
v_call: TRBV6-1
d_call: .
j_call: TRBJ1-6
cdr3_nt: TGTGCCAGCAGCTGGAAACACTCTAATTCACCCCTCCACTTT
cdr3_aa: CASSWKHSNSPLHF

clone_size: many
v_call: TRBV12-3/TRBV12-4
d_call: .
j_call: TRBJ2-4
cdr3_nt: TGTGCCAGCAGTTTGGGGGATATAAACATTCAGTACTTC
cdr3_aa: CASSLGDINIQYF

clone_size: .
v_call: TRBV15
d_call: .
j_call: TRBJ2-6
cdr3_nt: TGTGCCACCAGCAGCTCTGGGGCCAACGTCCTGACTTTC
cdr3_aa: CATSSSGANVLTF

clone_size: few
v_call: TRBV12-3/TRBV12-4
d_call: TRBD1
j_call: TRBJ2-3
cdr3_nt: TGTGCCAGCAGACAGGGGGTAGATACGCAGTATTTT
cdr3_aa: CASRQGVDTQYF